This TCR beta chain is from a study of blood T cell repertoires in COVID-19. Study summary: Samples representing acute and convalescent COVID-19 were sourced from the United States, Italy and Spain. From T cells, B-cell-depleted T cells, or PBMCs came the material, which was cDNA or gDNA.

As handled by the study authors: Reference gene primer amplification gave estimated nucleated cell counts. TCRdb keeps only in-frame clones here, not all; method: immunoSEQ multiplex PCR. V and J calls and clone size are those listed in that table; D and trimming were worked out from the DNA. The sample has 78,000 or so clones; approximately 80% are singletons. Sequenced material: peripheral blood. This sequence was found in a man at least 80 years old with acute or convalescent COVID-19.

CDR3 sequence reads: CASSYPLRGGYNEQFF. The CDR3 DNA follows: TGTGCCAGCAGTTACCCATTAAGAGGGGGCTACAATGAGCAGTTCTTC. The gene calls are TRBV6-5 and TRBJ2-1, with a possible D match to TRBD1 (6 bases). V was trimmed by 2 bases and J by 3 bases, leaving 14 bases between them. In germline, CDR1 is MNHEY, CDR2 SVGAGI. The CDR3 sequence is 16 residues long.